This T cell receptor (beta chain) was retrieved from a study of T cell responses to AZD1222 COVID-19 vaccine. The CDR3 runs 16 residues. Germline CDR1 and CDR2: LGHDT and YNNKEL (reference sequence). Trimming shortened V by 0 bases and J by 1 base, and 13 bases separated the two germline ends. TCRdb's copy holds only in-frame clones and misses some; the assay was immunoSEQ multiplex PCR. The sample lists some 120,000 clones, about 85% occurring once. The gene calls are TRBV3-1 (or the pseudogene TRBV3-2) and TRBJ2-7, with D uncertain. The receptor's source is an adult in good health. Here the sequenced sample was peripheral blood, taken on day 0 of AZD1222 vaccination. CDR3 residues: CASSQDPHWPSYEQYF. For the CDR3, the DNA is TGTGCCAGCAGCCAAGATCCACACTGGCCATCCTACGAGCAGTACTTC.